Following are 32 T cell receptor beta chains from one sample sequenced in a study of T cells after posttransplantation cyclophosphamide. Cyclophosphamide on days +3 and +4 followed busulfan-fludarabine conditioning and a marrow graft. Sequencing was performed with immunoSEQ multiplex PCR; in TCRdb, only in-frame clones are kept and a portion is missing. The sample gives about 4,100 clones, none seen only once, and the top ten clones hold over 10%. The sample was PBMCs, taken after allogeneic stem cell transplant with posttransplant cyclophosphamide. Receptor source: a female patient aged 18 to 35 who received an allogeneic stem cell transplant from an unrelated donor, was CMV-positive, and had acute GVHD only. A share of the T cells may be of graft donor origin.

This clone was counted many times. The rearrangement links TRBV29-1 to TRBJ1-1; 8 nucleotides align to TRBD1. V lost 5 bases to trimming and J lost 5 bases; unmatched junction nucleotides: 7. This CDR3 has 13 residues. CDR1 SQVTM and CDR2 ANQGSEA come from the germline V gene. The CDR3 reads CSVLGQGSTEAFF. CDR3 sequence (DNA): TGCAGCGTTCTTGGACAGGGAAGTACTGAAGCTTTCTTT.

This clone was seen many times. The chain is built from TRBV5-1 and TRBJ2-7; 11 bases map to TRBD2. CDR3 size: 16 residues. After removal of 0 bases from V and 2 bases from J, the junction contained 4 bases not matched to a gene. Germline loops: CDR1 SGHRS, CDR2 YFSETQ. The CDR3 here is CASSLVSTSGAYEQYF. The CDR3 bases are TGCGCCAGCAGCTTGGTGTCGACTAGCGGGGCCTACGAGCAGTACTTC.

This clone was counted many times. This sequence joins TRBV6-5 and TRBJ2-7; TRBD2 agrees at 7 bases. The CDR3 has 15 residues. Trimming at V came to 2 bases and at J to 6 bases, leaving 10 bases not matched to a gene. The germline CDR1 and CDR2 sequences are MNHEY and SVGAGI. The CDR3 sequence is CASSYSVGGRSEQYF. The CDR3 coding sequence is TGTGCCAGCAGTTACAGCGTGGGGGGGAGAAGCGAGCAGTACTTC.

This clone has at least ten counts. This chain joins TRBV6-6 and TRBJ2-7, with 12 bases matching TRBD2. Germline CDR1 reads MNHNY; CDR2 reads SVGAGI (reference sequence). The CDR3 is 15 residues long. J lost 3 bases, V lost 6 bases, and 6 bases had no gene match. The CDR3 sequence: CASRSTSGSFYEQYF. The CDR3 coding sequence is TGTGCCAGCAGGTCGACTAGCGGGAGCTTCTACGAGCAGTACTTC.

There are many counts of this clone. The V and J genes are TRBV5-5 and TRBJ2-3; no definite D call. The CDR3 is 16 amino acids. V gave up 0 bases and J gave up 2 bases, with 13 bases separating them. In germline, CDR1 is SGHKS, CDR2 YYEKEE (reference sequence). For the CDR3, the DNA is TGTGCCAGCAGCTTGGCCGAAATAAGCCTCACAGATACGCAGTATTTT. Amino acid sequence: CASSLAEISLTDTQYF.

The gene calls are TRBV11-1 and TRBJ2-7, with 13 positions matching TRBD2. Germline-derived CDR1 and CDR2 are SGHAT and FQDESV (reference sequence). CDR3 length equals 15 residues. V was clipped by 5 bases and J by 3 bases; unmatched bases: 4. The CDR3 bases are TGTGCCAGCAGCCGGACTAGCGGGAGTATCTACGAGCAGTACTTC. Residues: CASSRTSGSIYEQYF.

There are a few counts of this clone. The chain employs TRBV9 and TRBJ2-2; a possible D gene is TRBD1 (5 bases). The V gene's germline CDR1 is SGDLS and CDR2 YYNGEE. There are 15 residues in the CDR3. V gave up 0 bases and J gave up 1 base, with 7 bases separating them. CDR3 DNA sequence: TGTGCCAGCAGCGTAGCGCAGGGGAACACCGGGGAGCTGTTTTTT. This encodes CASSVAQGNTGELFF.

This clone was seen many times. CDR3 region: CSVAGQGGEQYF. CDR3 in DNA: TGCAGCGTTGCGGGACAGGGAGGCGAGCAGTACTTC. The chain joins TRBV29-1 to TRBJ2-7; 9 bases map to TRBD1. Germline V gene sequence: CDR1 SQVTM, CDR2 ANQGSEA. The length of the CDR3 is 12 residues. The ends lost 4 bases at V and 6 bases at J; junction bases unmatched: 4.

This clone occurred many times. This rearrangement joins TRBV7-9 to TRBJ2-7; D perhaps matches TRBD1 (6 bases). V lost 4 bases, J lost 9 bases, and 16 bases lay in between. The CDR3 runs 13 residues. CDR1 and CDR2 from the germline V gene are SEHNR and FQNEAQ (reference sequence). The CDR3 spells CASSYNRVEGQYF. The CDR3 DNA is TGTGCCAGCAGCTACAACAGGGTCGAGGGGCAGTACTTC. Filled out from reference TRBV7-9 and TRBJ2-7, the complete variable domain reads DTGVSQNPRHKITKRGQNVTFRCDPISEHNRLYWYRQTLGQGPEFLTYFQNEAQLEKSRLLSDRFSAERPKGSFSTLEIQRTEQGDSAMYLCASSYNRVEGQYFGPGTRLTVT.

This clone ranks as medium-sized (0.01 to 0.1%). The chain combines TRBV11-2 with TRBJ1-1, with 9 bases lining up with TRBD1. This CDR3 has 12 residues. Losses at the gene ends were 11 bases for V and 8 bases for J; bases not matched to a gene: 9. The V gene's germline CDR1 is SGHAT and CDR2 FQNNGV. The CDR3 DNA reads TGTGCCTCAGAGGGGGGGACAGGGGAAGCTTTCTTT. It specifies CASEGGTGEAFF.

This clone was detected many times. Germline and junction disagree at one end, which may indicate a read error. The J gene is TRBJ2-2, the V gene TRBV5-4; 7 bases align to TRBD1. CDR3 length: 14 amino acids. CDR1 is SGHNT and CDR2 is YYREEE in the germline V gene (reference sequence). CDR3 sequence: CASTLTGRVGELFF. CDR3 bases: TGTGCCAGCACCTTGACAGGGAGAGTAGGGGAGCTGTTTTTT.

This clone was seen at least ten times. V is TRBV11-3 and J is TRBJ2-1; 10 bases are shared with TRBD2. Trimming cost V 5 bases and J 7 bases; bases outside gene matches: 8. The CDR3 totals 15 residues. CDR1 and CDR2 from the germline V gene are SGHNT and YENEEA. CDR3 region: CASSPSGSRGNEQFF. The DNA of the CDR3 is TGTGCCAGCAGCCCTAGCGGGAGCCGGGGAAATGAGCAGTTCTTC.

In its sample, this clone was seen many times. The gene calls are TRBV6-6 and TRBJ2-7, with 8 bases fitting TRBD1. The CDR3 totals 15 residues. Per germline, CDR1 MNHNY and CDR2 SVGAGI (reference sequence). Trimming cost V 7 bases and J 3 bases; bases outside gene matches: 11. CDR3 sequence: CASTEMSGGSYEQYF. CDR3 in DNA: TGTGCCAGCACCGAAATGTCAGGGGGCAGCTACGAGCAGTACTTC.

Ten or more counts support this clone. This rearrangement joins TRBV5-1 to TRBJ2-1, with D possibly TRBD1 on 6 matching bases. Germline values: CDR1 SGHRS, CDR2 YFSETQ. The CDR3 consists of 15 residues. V lost 1 base and J lost 0, with 8 bases in between. Here the CDR3 DNA reads TGCGCCAGCAGCTTGCAGGGGCCCTCCTACAATGAGCAGTTCTTC. It codes for CASSLQGPSYNEQFF.

Ten or more counts support this clone. The J gene is TRBJ1-1, the V gene TRBV5-1, with D hard to call. This CDR3 has 13 amino acids. Germline V lookup: CDR1 SGHRS, CDR2 YFSETQ. V lost 4 bases, J lost 0 bases, and 7 bases lay in between. The CDR3 region has the DNA TGCGCCAGCAGCCTCGACATGAACACTGAAGCTTTCTTT. Translating gives CASSLDMNTEAFF.

This clone was seen many times. The rearrangement links TRBV30 to TRBJ1-5; TRBD1 aligns across 11 bases. This CDR3 is 13 amino acids long. Trimming cost V 3 bases and J 9 bases; bases outside gene matches: 4. Germline values: CDR1 GTSNPN, CDR2 SVGIG (reference sequence). The CDR3 here is CAWSPGQGVPQHF. CDR3 DNA sequence: TGTGCCTGGAGCCCGGGACAGGGGGTGCCCCAGCATTTT.

This clone is deemed medium-sized (0.01 to 0.1%). The chain employs TRBV13 and TRBJ2-4; maybe TRBD1 (6 bases). The V gene lost 1 base and the J gene lost 7 bases, with 17 bases spanning the gap. The germline gives CDR1 PRHDT, CDR2 FYEKMQ (reference sequence). The CDR3 is 16 residues long. This chain's CDR3 is CASSLALQGDRNIQYF. CDR3 bases: TGTGCCAGCAGCTTAGCCCTACAGGGAGATAGGAACATTCAGTACTTC.

This clone was observed at least ten times. The CDR3 region is CASSFADTQYF. As DNA, the CDR3 is TGTGCCAGCAGTTTCGCAGATACGCAGTATTTT. J is TRBJ2-3 and V is TRBV27; no clear D gene. The CDR3 contains 11 residues. CDR1 MNHEY and CDR2 SMNVEV come from the germline V gene (reference sequence). V was pared by 3 bases and J by 4 bases, with 2 bases between.

Many counts were recorded for this clone. The chain recombines TRBV12-2 with TRBJ2-3; TRBD1 is taken as the D call from the table, unchecked against the DNA. TRBV12-2 is annotated as a pseudogene. The CDR3 is 15 residues long. CDR3 DNA sequence: TGTGCAAGTCGCCCCTGGGACAGGAGCACAGATACGCAGTATTTT. This sequence encodes CASRPWDRSTDTQYF.

This clone has at least ten counts. The chain is built from TRBV6-6 and TRBJ2-7; TRBD1 might be the D (6 bases). Trimming removed 5 bases at V and 0 bases at J, with 17 bases between. Germline V gene data show CDR1 as MNHNY and CDR2 as SVGAGI (reference sequence). CDR3 length: 16 amino acids. CDR3 region: CASSRTQGYSSYEQYF. CDR3 nucleotides: TGTGCCAGCAGTCGTACACAGGGATATAGCTCCTACGAGCAGTACTTC.

The chain is built from TRBV27 and TRBJ1-6; 10 bases agree with TRBD1. Germline trimming cut 6 bases from V and 10 bases from J; bases unmatched to any gene: 9. The germline V gene has CDR1 MNHEY and CDR2 SMNVEV (reference sequence). The length of the CDR3 is 15 residues. The CDR3 here is CASSPAGTGASPLHF. The CDR3 coding sequence is TGTGCCAGCAGCCCCGCCGGGACAGGGGCCTCACCCCTCCACTTT.

This clone appeared many times. The rearrangement uses TRBV6-4 and TRBJ1-2, with D possibly TRBD1 on 5 matching bases. Germline V gene sequence: CDR1 MRHNA, CDR2 SNTAGT. Trimming cost V 8 bases and J 4 bases, with 17 bases left between them. The CDR3 extends over 14 amino acids. This CDR3 reads CASSKEEGTYGYTF. DNA for the CDR3: TGTGCCAGCTCGAAGGAGGAGGGGACCTATGGCTACACCTTC.

This clone showed up many times. The rearrangement links TRBV27 to TRBJ1-2; 8 nucleotides align to TRBD1. V dropped 6 bases and J dropped 10; count of bases not matched to a gene: 10. Germline CDR1 MNHEY, CDR2 SMNVEV (reference sequence). The CDR3 runs to 13 residues. The CDR3 sequence is CASSGTRQGSYTF. CDR3 coding DNA: TGTGCCAGCAGCGGGACCAGACAGGGGTCCTACACCTTC.

In its sample, this clone was seen many times. The genes are TRBV6-1 and TRBJ2-7; D not certain. Per germline, CDR1 MNHNS and CDR2 SASEGT. The CDR3 totals 15 residues. V was cut by 8 bases and J by 3 bases, with 20 bases left in between. For the CDR3, the DNA is TGTGCCAGCCTTAAATACCCGAGCGATATCTACGAGCAGTACTTC. As protein: CASLKYPSDIYEQYF.

This clone was seen many times. The chain employs TRBV2 and TRBJ2-6, with 12 positions matching TRBD1. The CDR3 is made up of 16 amino acids. Germline assignment: CDR1 SNHLY and CDR2 FYNNEI. The trim removed 8 bases at V and 2 bases at J, leaving 4 bases unmatched. This CDR3 reads CASSGQGAAGANVLTF. DNA of the CDR3: TGTGCCAGCTCGGGACAGGGGGCAGCTGGGGCCAACGTCCTGACTTTC.

This clone was observed at least ten times. J is TRBJ1-3 and V is TRBV29-1; the D is unclear. The V end lost 4 bases, the J end lost 1 base, and 11 bases lay between the germline ends. Germline values: CDR1 SQVTM, CDR2 ANQGSEA. This CDR3 region has 14 residues. The CDR3 bases are TGCAGCGTTGGGCTAGGGAGTTCTGGAAACACCATATATTTT. As protein: CSVGLGSSGNTIYF.

Many counts were recorded for this clone. This chain connects TRBV14 to TRBJ1-4; D might be TRBD1 (5 bases). Trimming took 2 bases from V and 13 from J, leaving 11 bases between them. Germline V CDR1 and CDR2: SGHDN, FVKESK. This CDR3 comprises 12 residues. This CDR3 is CASSQPPGGLFF. The CDR3 DNA is TGTGCCAGCAGCCAACCCCCCGGGGGACTGTTTTTT.

This clone came up many times. This chain uses TRBV5-1 with TRBJ2-7; 14 bases match TRBD2. Germline trimming cut 1 base from V and 5 bases from J; bases unmatched to any gene: 5. Germline V gene data show CDR1 as SGHRS and CDR2 as YFSETQ. The CDR3 runs 16 residues. The CDR3 DNA follows: TGCGCCAGCAGCTTGAGCCTGGGACTAGCGGGAGACGAGCAGTACTTC. It yields the protein CASSLSLGLAGDEQYF.

This clone appeared many times. The CDR3 spells CSAVGQAYEQYF. The CDR3 DNA reads TGCAGCGCTGTGGGCCAGGCCTACGAGCAGTACTTC. The genes are TRBV29-1 and TRBJ2-7; D uncertain. This CDR3 comprises 12 residues. Germline lookup yields CDR1 SQVTM and CDR2 ANQGSEA. V lost 7 bases, J lost 2 bases, and 12 bases lay in between.

This clone was seen ten or more times. The chain joins TRBV13 to TRBJ1-1, with 10 bases fitting TRBD1. CDR1 and CDR2 from the germline V gene are PRHDT and FYEKMQ (reference sequence). CDR3 size: 15 residues. The junction had 6 bases not matched to a gene; V was cut back by 4 bases and J by 4 bases. CDR3 protein: CASSYGTGEATEAFF. CDR3 DNA sequence: TGTGCCAGCAGCTACGGGACAGGGGAGGCCACTGAAGCTTTCTTT.

This chain uses TRBV7-9 with TRBJ1-6, with D possibly TRBD1 on 5 matching bases. This CDR3 spans 14 amino acids. CDR1 and CDR2 (germline): SEHNR, FQNEAQ (reference sequence). The V end was cut by 5 bases, the J end by 6 bases, with 11 bases between. The CDR3 DNA is TGTGCCAGCAGCCCCTCGGGGGTTAATTCACCCCTCCACTTT. Translating it yields CASSPSGVNSPLHF.

V and J are TRBV7-2 and TRBJ2-7; TRBD2 agrees at 13 bases. Germline V gene data show CDR1 as SGHTA and CDR2 as FQGNSA. J gave up 6 bases and V 5 bases, and 7 bases lay outside the gene matches. The CDR3 extends over 15 amino acids. The CDR3 bases are TGTGCCAGCAGCGGAGGACTAGCGGGAGCTCGCGAGCAGTACTTC. Protein sequence: CASSGGLAGAREQYF.